This T cell receptor (beta chain) was observed in a study of blood T cell repertoires in COVID-19. For the study at large: T cells, B-cell-depleted T cells, or PBMCs supplied cDNA or gDNA.

In the authors' workflow: Amplifying reference gene primers gave estimates of nucleated cell counts. Measured with immunoSEQ multiplex PCR; TCRdb has only the in-frame clones, and not every one. That table is the source of V, J and clone size, and D and trimming were worked out from the DNA. The sample lists 200,000 to 300,000 clones, around 87% occurring once. The sequenced sample consisted of peripheral blood. This clonotype was sampled from a woman aged 40-49 years who had recovered from COVID-19.

The CDR3 spells CASSNLAGHTDTQYF. The DNA of the CDR3 is TGTGCCAGCAGCAACCTAGCGGGGCACACAGATACGCAGTATTTT. J is TRBJ2-3 and V is TRBV11-2, with 9 bases that match TRBD2. The CDR3 is 15 amino acids. V gave up 5 bases and J gave up 2 bases; unmatched junction bases: 5. The germline CDR1 and CDR2 sequences are SGHAT and FQNNGV.